The clone carrying this T cell receptor (beta chain) has a handful of counts. What it binds is unknown. In germline, CDR1 is LGHNA, CDR2 YSLEER. V was trimmed by 3 bases and J by 10 bases, leaving 16 bases between them. This CDR3 comprises 15 residues. The data were taken from a study of T cells in Graves' hyperthyroidism and ophthalmopathy. Study background: Blood was drawn when the patient was first diagnosed and still untreated.

General study results and limits: Most thyroid clonotypes that were expanded above 0.001 also turned up in blood.

Newly diagnosed hyperthyroidism, duration under 2 months, in patients aged 18 to 65. TCR beta CDR3 sequences were amplified from RNA transcripts. An initial round of RT-PCR targeting the TCR CDR3 relied on the HTBI primer set. One entry per CDR3 protein, called by TCRdb with MiXCR from the multiplex PCR reads. This sample carries over 200,000 distinct CDR3 sequences, around 19% of them seen once, and the ten largest clones take about 45%. The receptor's source is a man between 40 and 49 years old with Graves' hyperthyroidism. Sequencing was carried out using blood. V usage is TRBV4-3 and J usage is TRBJ1-6; a possible D gene is TRBD1 (5 bases). This CDR3 is CASSHRGRVPSPLHF. Written as DNA, the CDR3 is TGCGCCAGCAGCCACCGCGGCAGGGTCCCCTCACCCCTCCACTTT.